This TCR beta chain appears in the sequencing data of a study of identical twins. The V gene end was trimmed by 0 bases and the J gene end by 0 bases; junction bases not matched to a gene: 8. Germline V gives CDR1 LGHNA, CDR2 YSLEER. The CDR3 has 20 residues. TCRdb itself ran the 5' RACE reads through MiXCR, one entry per CDR3 protein. The sample shows some 660,000 distinct CDR3 sequences, under 9% of them seen only once. These records were also assigned to another study, of yellow fever vaccine responses in identical twins.

The chain employs TRBV4-3 and TRBJ2-4; 13 nucleotides match TRBD2. This TCR was recovered from a young woman in good health. Sample: PBMCs. CDR3 nucleotides: TGCGCCAGCAGCCAAGACCTACTAGCGGGAGGGCAATCAGCCAAAAACATTCAGTACTTC. Translating it yields CASSQDLLAGGQSAKNIQYF.